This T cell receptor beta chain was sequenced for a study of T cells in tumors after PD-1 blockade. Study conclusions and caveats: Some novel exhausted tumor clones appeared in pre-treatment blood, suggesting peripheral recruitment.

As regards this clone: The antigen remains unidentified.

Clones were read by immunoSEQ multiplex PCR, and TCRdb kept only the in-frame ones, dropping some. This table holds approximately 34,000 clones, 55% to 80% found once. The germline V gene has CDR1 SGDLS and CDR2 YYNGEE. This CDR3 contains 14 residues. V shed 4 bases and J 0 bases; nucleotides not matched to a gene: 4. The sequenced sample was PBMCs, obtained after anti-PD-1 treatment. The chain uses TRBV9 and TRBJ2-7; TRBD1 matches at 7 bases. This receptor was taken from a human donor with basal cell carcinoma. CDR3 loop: CASSTWDSSYEQYF. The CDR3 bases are TGTGCCAGCAGCACCTGGGACAGCTCCTACGAGCAGTACTTC.